This TCR beta chain originates from a study of blood T cells in healthy people across ages. Study-wide points: Both naive CD4+ cell counts and diversity were greater in long-lived donors than in aged donors.

This CDR3 spans 14 amino acids. As regards this clonotype: Its specificity is unknown.

A second PCR, run for roughly 6 to 11 cycles, used a sample-barcoded 5' primer plus a J-beta primer mix. All samples gave at least 2.5 million CDR3-containing paired-end reads. TCRdb ran MiXCR on the 5' RACE reads and lists one entry per CDR3 protein. This sample has roughly 900,000 distinct CDR3 sequences, with around 48% found just once. Healthy Russian Caucasian donors spanned ages about 6 to 95 years. Per sample, a minimum of 7 million PBMCs were isolated. Sequencing input: blood. This rearrangement joins TRBV21-1 to TRBJ2-3; the DNA was not used to check the table's D call, TRBD2. TRBV21-1 is annotated as a pseudogene. This clonotype was sampled from a man between 25 and 39 years old in good health. CDR3 bases: TGTGCCAACTTAGCGGGGCAGACGACAGATACGCAGTATTTT. Translating it yields CANLAGQTTDTQYF.